These T cell receptor beta chains were read from a single sample in a study of PD-1 blockade in classical Hodgkin lymphoma. Using immunoSEQ multiplex PCR, the repertoire was profiled, and TCRdb retains in-frame clones only, with some absent. The sample lists roughly 7,500 clones, just under 80% occurring once. Sample: CD4+ T cells from blood, taken at baseline. These receptors came from a human donor with classical Hodgkin lymphoma. Both conserved end residues are part of each CDR3. Each record gives: D gene, V gene, clone size, J gene, CDR3 protein, CDR3 DNA. A D gene is named only where the DNA matches it firmly. Some rows mark clone size as missing; the rest say once, few, many or name a class of expanded clone.

d_call: TRBD2; v_call: TRBV5-1; clone_size: NA; j_call: TRBJ2-6; cdr3_aa: CASSLAVPRTSVLSGANVLTF; cdr3_nt: TGCGCCAGCAGCTTGGCGGTCCCTCGGACTAGCGTACTCTCTGGGGCCAACGTCCTGACTTTC
d_call: NA; v_call: TRBV21-1; clone_size: NA; j_call: TRBJ2-6; cdr3_aa: CASSKGGTGILSGANVLTF; cdr3_nt: TGTGCCAGCAGCAAAGGTGGGACAGGGATTCTATCTGGGGCCAACGTCCTGACTTTC
d_call: NA; v_call: TRBV6-5; clone_size: NA; j_call: TRBJ1-1; cdr3_aa: CATSTPGKAEAFF; cdr3_nt: TGTGCCACCTCGACCCCTGGGAAGGCTGAAGCTTTCTTT
d_call: TRBD1; v_call: TRBV10-3; clone_size: NA; j_call: TRBJ1-1; cdr3_aa: CAIRGQGAGDTEAFF; cdr3_nt: TGTGCCATCAGGGGACAGGGGGCAGGCGACACTGAAGCTTTCTTT
d_call: NA; v_call: TRBV2; clone_size: NA; j_call: TRBJ1-3; cdr3_aa: CASIRGSGNTIYF; cdr3_nt: TGTGCCAGCATCAGGGGCTCTGGAAACACCATATATTTT
d_call: TRBD2; v_call: TRBV18; clone_size: NA; j_call: TRBJ2-3; cdr3_aa: CASSPRLAGDADTQYF; cdr3_nt: TGTGCCAGCTCACCCCGCCTAGCGGGAGATGCAGATACGCAGTATTTT
d_call: TRBD1; v_call: TRBV27; clone_size: once; j_call: TRBJ2-4; cdr3_aa: CASSLGTGTVIQYF; cdr3_nt: TGTGCCAGCAGTTTAGGGACAGGGACGGTGATTCAGTACTTC
d_call: TRBD1; v_call: TRBV6-5; clone_size: NA; j_call: TRBJ1-2; cdr3_aa: CASSYSPGQGPYGYTF; cdr3_nt: TGTGCCAGCAGTTACTCCCCTGGACAGGGGCCATACGGCTACACCTTC
d_call: NA; v_call: TRBV27; clone_size: once; j_call: TRBJ1-1; cdr3_aa: CASSLSIRLMNTEAFF; cdr3_nt: TGTGCCAGCAGTTTATCGATTCGGCTGATGAACACTGAAGCTTTCTTT
d_call: NA; v_call: TRBV15; clone_size: NA; j_call: TRBJ2-7; cdr3_aa: CATSRDRDKAREQYF; cdr3_nt: TGTGCCACCAGCAGAGACCGGGACAAAGCACGAGAGCAGTACTTC
d_call: TRBD2; v_call: TRBV29-1; clone_size: NA; j_call: TRBJ2-7; cdr3_aa: CSVEIAGASLQYF; cdr3_nt: TGCAGCGTTGAAATTGCGGGAGCCTCCCTGCAGTACTTC
d_call: NA; v_call: TRBV18; clone_size: NA; j_call: TRBJ1-5; cdr3_aa: CASSPSWGGNQPQHF; cdr3_nt: TGTGCCAGCTCACCATCATGGGGCGGCAATCAGCCCCAGCATTTT
d_call: NA; v_call: TRBV15; clone_size: NA; j_call: TRBJ2-7; cdr3_aa: CATSRLGGSYEQYF; cdr3_nt: TGTGCCACCAGCAGACTGGGGGGCTCCTACGAGCAGTACTTC
d_call: NA; v_call: TRBV28; clone_size: NA; j_call: TRBJ2-7; cdr3_aa: CASSKWQTSSYEQYF; cdr3_nt: TGTGCCAGCAGTAAGTGGCAAACGAGCTCCTACGAGCAGTACTTC
d_call: NA; v_call: TRBV21-1; clone_size: NA; j_call: TRBJ2-7; cdr3_aa: CASSKEVFLGGFDSYEQYF; cdr3_nt: TGTGCCAGCAGCAAAGAGGTCTTCTTGGGGGGCTTCGACTCCTACGAGCAGTACTTC
d_call: TRBD1; v_call: TRBV19; clone_size: NA; j_call: TRBJ2-3; cdr3_aa: CASSLMVGQGTDTQYF; cdr3_nt: TGTGCCAGTAGCCTAATGGTGGGACAGGGCACAGATACGCAGTATTTT
d_call: TRBD1; v_call: TRBV15; clone_size: NA; j_call: TRBJ2-2; cdr3_aa: CATSPGGTFTGELFF; cdr3_nt: TGTGCCACCAGCCCAGGGGGCACTTTCACCGGGGAGCTGTTTTTT
d_call: NA; v_call: TRBV30; clone_size: NA; j_call: TRBJ2-2; cdr3_aa: CAWTTGTNTGELFF; cdr3_nt: TGTGCCTGGACGACAGGAACGAACACCGGGGAGCTGTTTTTT
d_call: NA; v_call: TRBV14; clone_size: NA; j_call: TRBJ2-3; cdr3_aa: CASRQSSTDTQYF; cdr3_nt: TGTGCCAGCAGGCAGTCTAGCACAGATACGCAGTATTTT
d_call: NA; v_call: TRBV4-2; clone_size: few; j_call: TRBJ1-2; cdr3_aa: CASSQDGWESGYGYTF; cdr3_nt: TGTGCCAGCAGCCAAGATGGTTGGGAATCGGGCTATGGCTACACCTTC
d_call: NA; v_call: TRBV5-5; clone_size: NA; j_call: TRBJ1-5; cdr3_aa: CASSLVGPQPQHF; cdr3_nt: TGTGCCAGCAGCTTGGTTGGTCCTCAGCCCCAGCATTTT
d_call: NA; v_call: TRBV6-6; clone_size: NA; j_call: TRBJ1-5; cdr3_aa: CASSYTGSQPQHF; cdr3_nt: TGTGCCAGCAGCTACACAGGGTCACAGCCCCAGCATTTT
d_call: NA; v_call: TRBV5-6; clone_size: once; j_call: TRBJ2-6; cdr3_aa: CASSHGVDGANVLTF; cdr3_nt: TGTGCCAGCAGCCACGGGGTGGATGGGGCCAACGTCCTGACTTTC
d_call: TRBD1; v_call: TRBV28; clone_size: NA; j_call: TRBJ2-5; cdr3_aa: CASIFGDSPFETQYF; cdr3_nt: TGTGCCAGCATCTTTGGGGACAGTCCATTCGAGACCCAGTACTTC
d_call: TRBD2; v_call: TRBV2; clone_size: NA; j_call: TRBJ2-5; cdr3_aa: CASGRGLAWEETQYF; cdr3_nt: TGTGCCAGCGGGAGGGGACTAGCGTGGGAAGAGACCCAGTACTTC
d_call: TRBD2; v_call: TRBV2; clone_size: NA; j_call: TRBJ2-2; cdr3_aa: CASSGLAGAGELFF; cdr3_nt: TGTGCCAGCAGTGGACTAGCGGGAGCCGGGGAGCTGTTTTTT
d_call: NA; v_call: TRBV2; clone_size: NA; j_call: TRBJ1-1; cdr3_aa: CASRGAGAEAFF; cdr3_nt: TGTGCCAGCAGGGGAGCAGGGGCTGAAGCTTTCTTT
d_call: NA; v_call: TRBV29-1; clone_size: NA; j_call: TRBJ2-1; cdr3_aa: CSVLASSYNEQFF; cdr3_nt: TGCAGCGTTCTAGCGTCTTCCTACAATGAGCAGTTCTTC
d_call: NA; v_call: TRBV10-3; clone_size: NA; j_call: TRBJ1-1; cdr3_aa: CAIKLQANTEAFF; cdr3_nt: TGTGCCATCAAGTTACAGGCTAACACTGAAGCTTTCTTT
d_call: NA; v_call: TRBV15; clone_size: NA; j_call: TRBJ1-1; cdr3_aa: CATSRDQGVGNRGTEAFF; cdr3_nt: TGTGCCACCAGCAGAGATCAAGGGGTCGGGAATAGGGGCACTGAAGCTTTCTTT
d_call: NA; v_call: TRBV7-9; clone_size: few; j_call: TRBJ2-7; cdr3_aa: CASSSTNTYEQYF; cdr3_nt: TGTGCCAGCAGCTCGACAAATACCTACGAGCAGTACTTC
d_call: NA; v_call: TRBV7-2; clone_size: NA; j_call: TRBJ1-5; cdr3_aa: CASARAGLSNQPQHF; cdr3_nt: TGTGCCAGCGCACGGGCGGGGTTAAGCAATCAGCCCCAGCATTTT
d_call: TRBD2; v_call: TRBV5-1; clone_size: NA; j_call: TRBJ2-7; cdr3_aa: CASSQSSGTSYEQYF; cdr3_nt: TGCGCCAGCAGCCAGTCTAGCGGAACCTCCTACGAGCAGTACTTC
d_call: NA; v_call: TRBV15; clone_size: NA; j_call: TRBJ2-5; cdr3_aa: CATSRDLGREQETQYF; cdr3_nt: TGTGCCACCAGCAGAGATTTAGGGAGAGAACAAGAGACCCAGTACTTC
d_call: TRBD1; v_call: TRBV6-1; clone_size: NA; j_call: TRBJ1-4; cdr3_aa: CASSEVPGQGVKLFF; cdr3_nt: TGTGCCAGCAGTGAAGTTCCGGGACAGGGGGTAAAACTGTTTTTT
d_call: TRBD1; v_call: TRBV11-2; clone_size: NA; j_call: TRBJ2-5; cdr3_aa: CASSPRTTGAGTQYF; cdr3_nt: TGTGCCAGCAGCCCAAGAACCACAGGGGCGGGGACCCAGTACTTC
d_call: TRBD2; v_call: TRBV6-5; clone_size: NA; j_call: TRBJ2-4; cdr3_aa: CASKLLAGGNIQYF; cdr3_nt: TGTGCCAGCAAACTCCTAGCGGGAGGAAACATTCAGTACTTC
d_call: NA; v_call: TRBV5-4; clone_size: NA; j_call: TRBJ2-3; cdr3_aa: CASSLAVGTSKSNTQYF; cdr3_nt: TGTGCCAGCAGCTTGGCTGTTGGGACTTCCAAATCAAATACGCAGTATTTT
d_call: NA; v_call: TRBV18; clone_size: NA; j_call: TRBJ1-4; cdr3_aa: CASSPLGGPEGEKLFF; cdr3_nt: TGTGCCAGCTCACCACTTGGGGGCCCCGAAGGAGAAAAACTGTTTTTT
d_call: TRBD1; v_call: TRBV5-5; clone_size: NA; j_call: TRBJ1-4; cdr3_aa: CASRHHRDRGNEKLFF; cdr3_nt: TGTGCCAGCAGACACCACCGGGACAGGGGAAATGAAAAACTGTTTTTT